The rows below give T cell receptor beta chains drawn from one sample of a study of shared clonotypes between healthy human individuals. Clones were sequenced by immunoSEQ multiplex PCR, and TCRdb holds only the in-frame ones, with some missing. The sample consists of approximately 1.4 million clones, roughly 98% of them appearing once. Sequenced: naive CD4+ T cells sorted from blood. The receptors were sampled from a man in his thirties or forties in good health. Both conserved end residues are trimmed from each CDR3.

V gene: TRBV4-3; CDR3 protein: ASSQDSSGRAYEQY
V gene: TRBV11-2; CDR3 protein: ASSFERLSSYEQY
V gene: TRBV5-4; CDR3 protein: ASTRSAQETQY
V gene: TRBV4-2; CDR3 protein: ASSQASGRSSYEQY
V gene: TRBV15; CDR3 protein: ATSRGGGGRVDTQY
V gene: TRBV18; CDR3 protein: ASSLRSGTYEQY
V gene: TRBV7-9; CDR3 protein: ASSTDRLEQY
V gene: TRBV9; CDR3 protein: ASSAQQGSLGYT
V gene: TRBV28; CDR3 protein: ASSTTSGISEQY
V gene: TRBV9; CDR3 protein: ASSFRDRVTSGANVLT
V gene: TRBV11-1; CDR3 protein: ASSWDSYGYT
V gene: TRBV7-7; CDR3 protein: ASSWSLGGETQY
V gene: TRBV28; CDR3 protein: ASSQGTVYGYT
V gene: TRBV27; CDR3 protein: ASSLSVGGTRNTEAF
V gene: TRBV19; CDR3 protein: ASGLGGYEQY
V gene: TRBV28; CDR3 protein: ASSLGVRATNEKLF